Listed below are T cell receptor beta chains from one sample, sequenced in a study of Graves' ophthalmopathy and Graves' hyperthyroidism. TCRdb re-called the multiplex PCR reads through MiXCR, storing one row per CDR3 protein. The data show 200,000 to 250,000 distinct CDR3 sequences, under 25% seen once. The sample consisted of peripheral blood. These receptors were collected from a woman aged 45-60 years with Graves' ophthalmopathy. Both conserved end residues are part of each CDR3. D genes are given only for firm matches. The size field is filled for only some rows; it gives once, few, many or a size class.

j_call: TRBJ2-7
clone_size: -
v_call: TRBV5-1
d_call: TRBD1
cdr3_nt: TGCGCCAGCAGCCCCGGGACAGGGGCGGACGAGCAGTACTTC
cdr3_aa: CASSPGTGADEQYF

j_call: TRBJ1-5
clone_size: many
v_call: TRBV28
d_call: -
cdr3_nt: TGTGCCAGCAGGGGGTTGTCGGGTAATCAGCCCCAGCATTTT
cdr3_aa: CASRGLSGNQPQHF

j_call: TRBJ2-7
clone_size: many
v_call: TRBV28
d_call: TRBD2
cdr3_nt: TGTGCCAGCAGCCTAGCGGGAAGGTCCTACGAGCAGTACTTC
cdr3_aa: CASSLAGRSYEQYF

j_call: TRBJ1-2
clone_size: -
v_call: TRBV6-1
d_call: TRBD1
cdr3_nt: TGTGCCAGCAGTGCGACAGGGGGGAACTATGGCTACACCTTC
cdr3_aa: CASSATGGNYGYTF

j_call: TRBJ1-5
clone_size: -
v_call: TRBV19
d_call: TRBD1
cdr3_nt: TGTGCCAGCCGGGACAGGGGGATTCAGCCCCAGCATTTT
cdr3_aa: CASRDRGIQPQHF

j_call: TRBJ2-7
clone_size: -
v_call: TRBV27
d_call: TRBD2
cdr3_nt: TGTGCCAGTTTCAGCGGGGGGTTCTCCTACGAGCAGTACTTC
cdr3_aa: CASFSGGFSYEQYF

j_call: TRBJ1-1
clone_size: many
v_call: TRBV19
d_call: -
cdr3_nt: TGTGCCTCCGGGGATGCGAACACTGAAGCTTTCTTT
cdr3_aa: CASGDANTEAFF

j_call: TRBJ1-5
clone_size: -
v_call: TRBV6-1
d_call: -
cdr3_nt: TGTGCCAGCAGTACAGCCAGTCCGCCCCAGCATTTT
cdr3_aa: CASSTASPPQHF

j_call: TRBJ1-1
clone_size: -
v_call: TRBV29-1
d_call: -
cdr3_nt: TGCAGCCACCGCGGTTACGCGAACACTGAAGCTTTCTTT
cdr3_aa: CSHRGYANTEAFF

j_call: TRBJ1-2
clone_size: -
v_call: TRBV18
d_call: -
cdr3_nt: TGTGCCAGCGCCCCACCCCAGGGGTTGGGAGGCTACACCTTC
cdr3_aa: CASAPPQGLGGYTF

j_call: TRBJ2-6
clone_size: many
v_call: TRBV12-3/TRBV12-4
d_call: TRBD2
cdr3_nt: TGTGCCAGCAGTTTGAGCGGGAGGCCGGCTGGGGCCAACGTCCTGACTTTC
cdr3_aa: CASSLSGRPAGANVLTF

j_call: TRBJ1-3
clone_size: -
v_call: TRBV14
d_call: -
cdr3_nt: TGTGCCAGCAGCCCTCACCGGGACAATAGGCGAAACACCATATATTTT
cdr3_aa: CASSPHRDNRRNTIYF

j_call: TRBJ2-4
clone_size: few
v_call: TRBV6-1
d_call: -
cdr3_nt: TGTGCCAGCACGACGGGGCTACCTGGCGGCATTCAGTACTTC
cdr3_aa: CASTTGLPGGIQYF

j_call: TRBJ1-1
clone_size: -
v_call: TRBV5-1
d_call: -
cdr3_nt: TGCGCCAGCAGTTCGGACCCAAACACTGAAGCTTTCTTT
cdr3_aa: CASSSDPNTEAFF

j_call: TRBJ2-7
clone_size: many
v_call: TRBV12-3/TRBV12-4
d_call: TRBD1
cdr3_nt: TGTGCCAGCAGGGGACAGGGGGCAGGAGAGCAGTACTTC
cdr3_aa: CASRGQGAGEQYF

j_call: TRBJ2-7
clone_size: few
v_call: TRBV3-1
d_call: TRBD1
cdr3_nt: TGTGCCAGCAGCCAAGTAGACAGGGCCAACGAGCAGTACTTC
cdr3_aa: CASSQVDRANEQYF

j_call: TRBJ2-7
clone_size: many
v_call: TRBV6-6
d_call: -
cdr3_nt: TGTGCCAGCAGCCCACAGGACTTCTCCTACGAGCAGTACTTC
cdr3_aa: CASSPQDFSYEQYF

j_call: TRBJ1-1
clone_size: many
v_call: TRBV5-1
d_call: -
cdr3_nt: TGCGCCAGCAGCTTGGCCGGAGGGATTGGTGAAGCTTTCTTT
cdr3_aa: CASSLAGGIGEAFF

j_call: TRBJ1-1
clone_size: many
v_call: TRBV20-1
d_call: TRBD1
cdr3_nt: TGCAGTGCTAGGAAAAGGGGGCGAACTGAAGCTTTCTTT
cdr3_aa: CSARKRGRTEAFF

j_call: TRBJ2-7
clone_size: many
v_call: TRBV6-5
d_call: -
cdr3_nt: TGTGCCAGCAGTTACGGCTGGCCTGCCGGAGCCTACGAGCAGTACTTC
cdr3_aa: CASSYGWPAGAYEQYF

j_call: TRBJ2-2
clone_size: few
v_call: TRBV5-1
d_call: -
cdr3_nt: TGCGCCAGCAGCTTAGGTAGAGGACTATACACCGGGGAGCTGTTTTTT
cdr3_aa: CASSLGRGLYTGELFF

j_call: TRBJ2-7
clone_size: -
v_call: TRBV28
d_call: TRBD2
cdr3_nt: TGTGCCAGCAGAATTCTAGCGGGAGGGTACGAGCAGTACTTC
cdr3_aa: CASRILAGGYEQYF

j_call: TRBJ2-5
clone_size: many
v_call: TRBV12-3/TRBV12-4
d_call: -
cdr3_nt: TGTGCCAGCAGTCCCGGGACAATCCAAGAGACCCAGTACTTC
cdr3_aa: CASSPGTIQETQYF

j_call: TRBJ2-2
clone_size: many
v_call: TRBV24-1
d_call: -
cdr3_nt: TGTGCCACCAGTGTTGCAGGGAGAGACACCGGGGAGCTGTTTTTT
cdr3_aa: CATSVAGRDTGELFF

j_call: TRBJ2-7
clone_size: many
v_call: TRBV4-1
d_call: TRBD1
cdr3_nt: TGCGCCAGCAGCCCTCTGGGGACAGGGAACGAGCAGTACTTC
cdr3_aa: CASSPLGTGNEQYF

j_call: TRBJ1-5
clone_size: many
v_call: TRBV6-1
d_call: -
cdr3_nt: TGTGCCAGCAGTGAATTCAGGGTTATTGATCAGCCCCAGCATTTT
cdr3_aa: CASSEFRVIDQPQHF

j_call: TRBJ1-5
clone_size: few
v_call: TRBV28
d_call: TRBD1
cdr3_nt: TGTGCCAGCGGAAATTTACAGGGGATCAATCAGCCCCAGCATTTT
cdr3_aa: CASGNLQGINQPQHF

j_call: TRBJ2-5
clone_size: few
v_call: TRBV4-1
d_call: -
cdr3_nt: TGCGCCAGCAGCCAAGGACGGAGGGGGGAGACCCAGTACTTC
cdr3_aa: CASSQGRRGETQYF